The entry that follows covers one T cell receptor (beta chain) sequence. The antigen remains undetermined. With a much larger clone just one base away, this may be a read error. The library was built from 400 to 500 ng RNA with molecular barcoded adaptors for alpha/delta and beta/gamma chains. TCRdb re-derived calls from the reads in MiXCR, one entry per CDR3 protein. Here the sample spans about 60,000 distinct CDR3 sequences, approximately 13% being singletons. The germline gives CDR1 DFQATT, CDR2 SNEGSKA (reference sequence). The CDR3 is 14 amino acids. Trimming cost V 6 bases and J 6 bases, with 18 bases left between them. The data stem from a study of read filtering for tumor transcriptome and immune sequencing. The wider study: Revised staging placed fewer than ten patients in R-ISS I, about 16 in II, roughly 7 in III. Study findings and constraints: IR-seq and RNA-seq agreed better without single-read clonotypes.

Sample: a population of CD138-negative cells sorted from bone marrow. The receptor's source is a donor aged 40 or over with multiple myeloma. J is TRBJ1-5 and V is TRBV20-1; tentative D call: TRBD1 (5 bases). The CDR3 region has the DNA TGCAGTGCCTTTTCGGGGACTACGGGTCAGCCCCAGCATTTT. Its translation: CSAFSGTTGQPQHF.